This T cell receptor beta chain stems from a study of immune cell composition in non-small cell lung cancer. General study findings and limits: Shared sequences between tumour-reactive and dominant in vivo clones were not proven. Squamous carcinomas (about 75%) more often had tumour-associated clones >0.5% than adenocarcinomas (approximately 35%).

Comments on this clone: The target antigen is unknown.

Method: immunoSEQ multiplex PCR; TCRdb's copy keeps in-frame clones and lacks some. The sample records around 6,700 clones, under 75% being singletons. CDR1 and CDR2 from the germline V gene are LNHNV and YYDKDF (reference sequence). The CDR3 has 15 residues. Trimming removed 1 base from V and 7 bases from J, with 13 bases in between. The chain employs TRBV15 and TRBJ1-4; D might be TRBD1 (5 bases). Material: lung tumor tissue. The clonotype was recovered from a human donor with non-small cell lung cancer. CDR3 DNA sequence: TGTGCCACCAGCAGAGTACAGGTTCTTAGTGAAAAACTGTTTTTT. Its protein is CATSRVQVLSEKLFF.